These 16 T cell receptor beta chains were sequenced from one sample in a study of T cells in Graves' hyperthyroidism and ophthalmopathy. TCR beta CDR3 region amplification was performed from RNA transcripts. The HTBI primer set was used in a first-round RT-PCR of the TCR CDR3. One entry per CDR3 protein results from TCRdb running MiXCR on the multiplex PCR reads. The data contain about 270,000 distinct CDR3 sequences, almost 25% of them singletons. The sample consisted of blood. All receptors come from a woman in her forties with Graves' ophthalmopathy.

A few counts support this clonotype. The rearrangement uses TRBV11-2 and TRBJ1-2, with 8 bases fitting TRBD1. CDR3 size: 15 residues. Germline assignment: CDR1 SGHAT and CDR2 FQNNGV. The junction had 9 bases not matched to a gene; V was cut back by 5 bases and J by 4 bases. In nucleotides, the CDR3 is TGTGCCAGCAGCGTAGGACAGGGAAGGAGCTATGGCTACACCTTC. The encoded protein is CASSVGQGRSYGYTF.

This clonotype has at least ten counts. The CDR3 DNA reads TGTGCCAGCAGCTTAGATCGTGGGTACGAGCAGTACTTC. This gives the protein CASSLDRGYEQYF. The V and J genes are TRBV11-2 and TRBJ2-7; D gene unclear. CDR1 and CDR2 (germline): SGHAT, FQNNGV. Between the trimmed V and J ends, which lost 0 bases and 4 bases, there was a span of 7 bases. The CDR3 sequence is 13 residues long. Full variable domain (missing parts from reference TRBV11-2 and TRBJ2-7): EAGVAQSPRYKIIEKRQSVAFWCNPISGHATLYWYQQILGQGPKLLIQFQNNGVVDDSQLPKDRFSAERLKGVDSTLKIQPAKLEDSAVYLCASSLDRGYEQYFGPGTRLTVT.

A word on this clonotype: Mismatch with germline at one junction end may stem from a read error. The J gene is TRBJ2-5, the V gene TRBV24-1; D may be TRBD1 (6 bases). This CDR3 region has 15 residues. CDR1 is KGHDR and CDR2 is SFDVKD in the germline V gene. CDR3 sequence reads: CATSEPTGIQETQYF. The CDR3 DNA reads as TGTGCCACCAGTGAGCCCACAGGGATCCAAGAGACTCAGTACTTC.

In its sample, this clonotype was seen many times. The chain couples TRBV6-1 to TRBJ2-5, with 12 bases identical to TRBD1. The V gene's germline CDR1 is MNHNS and CDR2 SASEGT. Trimming took 5 bases from V and 5 from J; bases not matched to a gene: 9. The CDR3 extends over 16 amino acids. The CDR3 nucleotides read TGTGCCAGCAGTAGGCCGGGACAGGGGGCTTTGGAGACCCAGTACTTC. This encodes CASSRPGQGALETQYF.

The rearrangement uses TRBV7-8 and TRBJ2-5; 13 bases are shared with TRBD2. Germline trimming cut 5 bases from V and 4 bases from J; bases unmatched to any gene: 10. The CDR3 is 17 amino acids. Per the germline V gene, CDR1 is SGHVS and CDR2 is FQNEAQ. The chain's CDR3 is CASSQRLAGGNGETQYF. The CDR3, as DNA: TGTGCCAGCAGCCAGAGACTAGCGGGAGGTAATGGAGAGACCCAGTACTTC.

This chain connects TRBV11-2 to TRBJ2-6; either TRBD1 or TRBD2 may supply D (7 bases each). Germline lookup yields CDR1 SGHAT and CDR2 FQNNGV. V shed 5 bases and J shed 0 bases, with 20 bases lying between them. This CDR3 region has 19 residues. CDR3 in DNA: TGTGCCAGCAGCCCAGGGGGGGGGCGCGCTCTCTCTGGGGCCAACGTCCTGACTTTC. This sequence encodes CASSPGGGRALSGANVLTF. The entire variable domain, with the rest obtained from reference TRBV11-2 and TRBJ2-6, is as follows: EAGVAQSPRYKIIEKRQSVAFWCNPISGHATLYWYQQILGQGPKLLIQFQNNGVVDDSQLPKDRFSAERLKGVDSTLKIQPAKLEDSAVYLCASSPGGGRALSGANVLTFGAGSRLTVL.

The chain is built from TRBV27 and TRBJ1-1; a weak D match, TRBD1 (5 bases). Germline values: CDR1 MNHEY, CDR2 SMNVEV (reference sequence). Trimming stripped 3 bases from V and 3 bases from J, with 20 bases between. The CDR3 extends over 17 amino acids. CDR3 DNA sequence: TGTGCCAGCAGTTTTTCCGGGGGATCAACACTAGACACTGAAGCTTTCTTT. This gives the protein CASSFSGGSTLDTEAFF.

This clonotype appeared many times. This chain links TRBV19 with TRBJ2-7; D might be TRBD1 or TRBD2, each matching 7 bases. CDR3 length equals 14 residues. From germline, CDR1 is LNHDA and CDR2 SQIVND (reference sequence). V lost 9 bases to trimming and J lost 5 bases, with 20 bases between them. For the CDR3, the DNA is TGTGCCAGCAACCCAGGGGGGGCGAACCACGAGCAGTACTTC. Protein product: CASNPGGANHEQYF.

This clonotype was recorded many times. This rearrangement joins TRBV28 to TRBJ2-5; D is unresolved. Trimming took off 4 bases at V and 5 bases at J, with 8 bases between the two ends. The germline CDR1 and CDR2 sequences are MDHEN and SYDVKM. This CDR3 is built from 12 residues. This CDR3 reads CASSSIGETQYF. The CDR3 bases are TGTGCCAGCAGTTCGATCGGGGAGACCCAGTACTTC.

This clonotype showed up many times. J is TRBJ2-7 and V is TRBV20-1; D not resolved. Trimming stripped 0 bases from V and 2 bases from J, with 14 bases between. Per germline, CDR1 DFQATT and CDR2 SNEGSKA (reference sequence). This CDR3 region has 15 residues. The CDR3 region is CSARDARVKTYEQYF. The CDR3 DNA reads TGCAGTGCTAGAGATGCTAGAGTTAAGACCTACGAGCAGTACTTC.

The V and J genes are TRBV9 and TRBJ2-5; D tentatively reads TRBD1 or TRBD2 (6 bases each). Germline V gene data show CDR1 as SGDLS and CDR2 as YYNGEE. The CDR3 runs to 16 residues. The V end was cut by 0 bases, the J end by 1 base, with 13 bases between. The CDR3 bases are TGTGCCAGCAGCGTAGGTCGGGGGCCGGGCCAAGAGACCCAGTACTTC. This gives the protein CASSVGRGPGQETQYF.

The chain combines TRBV6-1 with TRBJ1-5, with unresolved D. Germline CDR1 MNHNS, CDR2 SASEGT. V was clipped by 8 bases and J by 4 bases, with 21 bases between them. This CDR3 has 16 amino acids. CDR3 sequence (DNA): TGTGCCAGCGGAAGGGAGGCGTTATCGGTTAATCAGCCCCAGCATTTT. It translates to CASGREALSVNQPQHF.

As concerns this clonotype: Germline is not matched at one junction end, which may reflect a read error. This sequence joins TRBV20-1 and TRBJ1-5; 8 bases are a match to TRBD1. The CDR3 is 14 amino acids. Germline V lookup: CDR1 DFQATT, CDR2 SNEGSKA (reference sequence). CDR3 sequence (DNA): TGCAGTGCTCAGGGGGCATATAGCAATCAGCCCCAGCCTTTT. Translated, it gives CSAQGAYSNQPQPF.

The J gene is TRBJ2-2, the V gene TRBV12-3 or TRBV12-4; D is tentatively TRBD1 or TRBD2 (5 bases each). The CDR3 consists of 16 residues. Trimming shortened V by 3 bases and J by 5 bases, and 16 bases separated the two germline ends. The CDR3 region has the DNA TGTGCCAGCAGTTTGTACCGAGGGGCGAGGACCGGGGAGCTGTTTTTT. This sequence encodes CASSLYRGARTGELFF.

The table lists this clonotype with many counts. The chain has TRBV27 and TRBJ2-7, with D possibly called TRBD1 or TRBD2 (5 bases each). Trimming removed 3 bases at V and 0 bases at J, with 15 bases between. CDR3 length: 16 residues. Germline loops: CDR1 MNHEY, CDR2 SMNVEV (reference sequence). The CDR3 sequence is CASSFLGPPSSYEQYF. The CDR3 DNA is TGTGCCAGCAGTTTTCTGGGACCCCCAAGCTCCTACGAGCAGTACTTC.

The sample holds many counts of this clonotype. CDR3 residues: CAISDPSRTAENTEAFF. CDR3 coding DNA: TGTGCCATCAGTGACCCTTCTAGGACAGCGGAGAACACTGAAGCTTTCTTT. The V and J genes are TRBV10-3 and TRBJ1-1; TRBD1 might be the D (6 bases). Trimming cost V 3 bases and J 1 base, with 18 bases left between them. In germline, CDR1 is ENHRY, CDR2 SYGVKD. The CDR3 is 17 residues long.